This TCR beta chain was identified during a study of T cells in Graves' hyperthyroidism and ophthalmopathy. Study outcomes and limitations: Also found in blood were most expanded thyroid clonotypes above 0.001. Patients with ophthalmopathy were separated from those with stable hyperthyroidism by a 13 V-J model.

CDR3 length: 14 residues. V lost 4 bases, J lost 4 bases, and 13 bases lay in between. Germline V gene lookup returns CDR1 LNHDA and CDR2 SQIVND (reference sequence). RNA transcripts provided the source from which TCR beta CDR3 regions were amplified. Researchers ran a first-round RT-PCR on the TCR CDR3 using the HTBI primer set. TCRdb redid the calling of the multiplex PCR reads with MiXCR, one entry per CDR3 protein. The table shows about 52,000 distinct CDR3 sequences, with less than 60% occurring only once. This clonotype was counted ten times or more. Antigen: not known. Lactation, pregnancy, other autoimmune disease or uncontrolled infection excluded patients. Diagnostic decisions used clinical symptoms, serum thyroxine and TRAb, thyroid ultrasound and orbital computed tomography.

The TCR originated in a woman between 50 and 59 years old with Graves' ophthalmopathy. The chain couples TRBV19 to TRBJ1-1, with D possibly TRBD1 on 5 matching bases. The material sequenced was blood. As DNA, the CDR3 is TGTGCCAGTAGTAAAGGAGGGGTGGTCACTGAAGCTTTCTTT. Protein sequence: CASSKGGVVTEAFF.